The 20 T cell receptor beta chains reported below all come from one sample, sequenced in a study of T-cell memory formation after mild COVID-19. TCRdb reanalysed the 5' RACE reads using MiXCR and keeps one entry per CDR3 protein. The data hold some 450,000 distinct CDR3 sequences, with over 15% observed a single time. Input material: PBMCs or a T cell subset sorted from them (not recorded which). Source of these receptors: a man younger than 30 who had mild COVID-19 (a few samples of this study predate the infection). Cell type and time point are not known.

In this sample, this clonotype turned up a few times. The V gene is TRBV20-1, the J gene TRBJ2-7; 10 bases agree with TRBD1. CDR1 DFQATT and CDR2 SNEGSKA come from the germline V gene (reference sequence). The CDR3 is 13 amino acids. V was pared by 4 bases and J by 5 bases, with 5 bases of the junction left unmatched. CDR3 coding DNA: TGCAGTGCTATCGGGACAGGGGACCACGAGCAGTACTTC. Protein sequence: CSAIGTGDHEQYF.

The V and J genes are TRBV6-5 and TRBJ1-4; no clear D. V shed 6 bases and J shed 4 bases, with 9 bases lying between them. This CDR3 is built from 13 residues. The V gene's germline CDR1 is MNHEY and CDR2 SVGAGI. CDR3 sequence: CASSYGFNEKLFF. The CDR3 DNA is TGTGCCAGCAGCTACGGGTTTAATGAAAAACTGTTTTTT.

V gene TRBV2 combines with J gene TRBJ1-2; D not certain. This CDR3 spans 11 amino acids. Trimming cost V 2 bases and J 12 bases, with 10 bases left between them. Looked up from germline, CDR1 is SNHLY and CDR2 is FYNNEI. CDR3 residues: CASSEIGADTF. The CDR3, as DNA: TGTGCCAGCAGTGAAATAGGCGCCGACACCTTC.

A single count supports this clonotype. The chain combines TRBV7-3 with TRBJ1-1; D unclear. CDR3 length equals 13 residues. Per the germline V gene, CDR1 is SGHTA and CDR2 is FQGTGA. V dropped 5 bases and J dropped 1 base, with 8 bases sitting between them. The CDR3 nucleotides are TGTGCCAGCAGCGACGGTCCGAACACTGAAGCTTTCTTT. It yields the protein CASSDGPNTEAFF.

This rearrangement joins TRBV20-1 to TRBJ2-1, with 7 bases matching TRBD2. The CDR3 loop spans 14 amino acids. CDR1 and CDR2 from the germline V gene are DFQATT and SNEGSKA (reference sequence). V gave up 6 bases and J gave up 3 bases; unmatched junction bases: 8. CDR3 nucleotides: TGCAGTGCCCGCCCTACGGGGGGCTACAATGAGCAGTTCTTC. Its protein product is CSARPTGGYNEQFF.

This chain connects TRBV7-2 to TRBJ2-7; the match to TRBD2 covers 8 bases. This CDR3 spans 14 amino acids. Germline CDR1 and CDR2: SGHTA and FQGNSA. V lost 7 bases to trimming and J lost 7 bases; unmatched junction nucleotides: 12. The CDR3 DNA follows: TGTGCCAGCACCCTTACGGGGGGGGTGGAAGAGCAGTACTTC. Translating it yields CASTLTGGVEEQYF.

This clonotype was counted a few times. The V call is TRBV7-8, the J call TRBJ1-5; D is unclear. The CDR3 consists of 15 residues. Per the germline V gene, CDR1 is SGHVS and CDR2 is FQNEAQ. The V end lost 7 bases, the J end lost 2 bases, and 15 bases lay between the germline ends. For the CDR3, the DNA is TGTGCCAGCACCCCCTGGTCGCAGGGCAATCAGCCCCAGCATTTT. This gives the protein CASTPWSQGNQPQHF.

The J gene is TRBJ2-1, the V gene TRBV15; possibly TRBD2 for D (5 bases). In germline, CDR1 is LNHNV, CDR2 YYDKDF (reference sequence). V lost 2 bases and J 9 bases, leaving 17 bases between the germline ends. The CDR3 loop spans 15 amino acids. The CDR3 protein is CATSRSKLGSAEQFF. As DNA, the CDR3 is TGTGCCACCAGCAGATCGAAACTAGGTTCGGCTGAGCAGTTCTTC.

The CDR3 region has the DNA TGTGCCAGCAGTTTTAAGGCCGGGGGATCCTACGAGCAGTACGTC. It is translated as CASSFKAGGSYEQYV. The rearrangement links TRBV27 to TRBJ2-7, with D maybe TRBD2 (6 bases). The CDR3 covers 15 residues. The V and J ends lost 3 bases and 1 base respectively, with 13 bases between them. CDR1 and CDR2 from the germline V gene are MNHEY and SMNVEV (reference sequence).

This clonotype has a handful of counts. V and J are TRBV29-1 and TRBJ2-2; D uncertain. Germline V lookup: CDR1 SQVTM, CDR2 ANQGSEA. V shed 4 bases and J shed 0 bases, with 9 bases lying between them. This CDR3 has 14 residues. The CDR3 region is CSVVGRPNTGELFF. CDR3 bases: TGCAGCGTTGTGGGCAGGCCGAACACCGGGGAGCTGTTTTTT.

The rearrangement links TRBV4-3 to TRBJ1-2; no definite D call. The germline V gene has CDR1 LGHNA and CDR2 YSLEER. The V end lost 1 base, the J end lost 1 base, and 10 bases lay between the germline ends. The CDR3 is made up of 15 amino acids. CDR3 sequence (DNA): TGCGCCAGCAGCCAAGCAGGCAGCCGTAACTATGGCTACACCTTC. Translation: CASSQAGSRNYGYTF.

The chain uses TRBV15 and TRBJ2-7; D remains unclear. Germline V gene data show CDR1 as LNHNV and CDR2 as YYDKDF (reference sequence). The CDR3 totals 15 residues. V dropped 1 base and J dropped 6 bases, with 16 bases sitting between them. Written as DNA, the CDR3 is TGTGCCACCAGCAGAGGAGACACGCGGTTTGGCGAGCAGTACGTC. It encodes CATSRGDTRFGEQYV.

The J gene is TRBJ2-3, the V gene TRBV29-1; the match to TRBD2 covers 7 bases. J gave up 2 bases and V 3 bases, and 8 bases lay outside the gene matches. This CDR3 has 15 residues. Germline V gene sequence: CDR1 SQVTM, CDR2 ANQGSEA. As DNA, the CDR3 is TGCAGCGTTGATGGGAGGGGTTATCCCACAGATACGCAGTATTTT. Its protein is CSVDGRGYPTDTQYF.

This chain uses TRBV4-2 with TRBJ1-3, with D unresolved. CDR1 LGHNA and CDR2 YNFKEQ come from the germline V gene. The CDR3 extends over 16 amino acids. V shed 0 bases and J shed 4 bases, with 13 bases lying between them. CDR3 in DNA: TGTGCCAGCAGCCAAGAGGGATCTCTGTCCGGAAACACCATATATTTT. Its protein product is CASSQEGSLSGNTIYF.

This rearrangement joins TRBV5-1 to TRBJ2-2, with 9 nucleotides matching TRBD1. The CDR3 contains 15 residues. Germline CDR1 and CDR2: SGHRS and YFSETQ. V lost 0 bases, J lost 9 bases, and 6 bases stayed unmatched. The DNA of the CDR3 is TGCGCCAGCAGCTTGGTGGGACAGGGTTCCAGGGAGCTGTTTTTT. This translates into CASSLVGQGSRELFF.

Notes on this clonotype: A read error may account for a junction end that differs from germline. The gene calls are TRBV5-1 and TRBJ2-5; 11 nucleotides match TRBD2. The CDR3 sequence is 14 residues long. Germline values: CDR1 SGHRS, CDR2 YFSETQ. The CDR3 DNA reads TGCGCCAGCAGGTTGGGACTAGCGGCAGAGACCCAGTACTTC. Translation gives CASRLGLAAETQYF.

The chain links TRBV7-9 to TRBJ1-2; 9 bases are a match to TRBD1. CDR1 and CDR2 (germline): SEHNR, FQNEAQ (reference sequence). Trimming cost V 1 base and J 7 bases; bases outside gene matches: 7. The CDR3 is made up of 15 amino acids. The CDR3 loop reads CASSLVGTGKSGYTF. CDR3 DNA sequence: TGTGCCAGCAGCTTAGTCGGGACAGGGAAATCTGGCTACACCTTC.

This clonotype was counted a few times. The CDR3: CASSLGLGDSGNTIYF. The DNA of the CDR3 is TGTGCCAGCAGCTTAGGCCTGGGGGACTCTGGAAACACCATATATTTT. The chain links TRBV7-6 to TRBJ1-3, with D possibly matching TRBD1 (5 bases). The germline V and J ends were trimmed by 1 base and 0 bases, with 10 bases remaining between them. From germline, CDR1 is SGHVS and CDR2 FNYEAQ. The CDR3 is 16 residues long.

This clonotype was counted a single time. The V gene is TRBV5-1, the J gene TRBJ2-7, with D perhaps TRBD2 (6 bases). The CDR3 is 15 amino acids. V shed 1 base and J shed 1 base, with 12 bases lying between them. Germline CDR1 and CDR2: SGHRS and YFSETQ. CDR3 in amino acids: CASSLNGGPSYEQYV. CDR3 DNA: TGCGCCAGCAGCTTGAACGGGGGACCGTCCTACGAGCAGTACGTC.

The chain combines TRBV3-1 with TRBJ2-7; D is possibly TRBD1 (6 bases). The CDR3 is 14 residues long. Per germline, CDR1 LGHDT and CDR2 YNNKEL (reference sequence). The germline V and J ends were trimmed by 10 bases and 0 bases, with 16 bases remaining between them. The CDR3 is CATSRQAPSYEQYV. The DNA for the CDR3 is TGTGCCACCTCCAGACAGGCGCCCTCCTACGAGCAGTACGTC.